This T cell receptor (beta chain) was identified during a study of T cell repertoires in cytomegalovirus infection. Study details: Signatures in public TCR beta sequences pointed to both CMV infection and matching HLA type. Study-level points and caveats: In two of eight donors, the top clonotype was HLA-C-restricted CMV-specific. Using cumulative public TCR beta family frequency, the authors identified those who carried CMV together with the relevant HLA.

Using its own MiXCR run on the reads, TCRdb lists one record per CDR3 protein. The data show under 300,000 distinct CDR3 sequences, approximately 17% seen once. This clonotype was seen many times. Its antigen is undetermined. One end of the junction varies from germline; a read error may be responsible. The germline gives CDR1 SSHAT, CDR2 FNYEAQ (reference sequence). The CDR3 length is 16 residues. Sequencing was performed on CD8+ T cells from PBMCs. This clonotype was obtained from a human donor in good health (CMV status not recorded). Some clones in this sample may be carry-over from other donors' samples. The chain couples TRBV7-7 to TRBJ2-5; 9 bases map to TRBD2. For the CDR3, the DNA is TGTGCTAGCAGCTTAGCGGCTAGCGGGGAGCAAGAGACCCAGTACTTC. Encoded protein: CASSLAASGEQETQYF.